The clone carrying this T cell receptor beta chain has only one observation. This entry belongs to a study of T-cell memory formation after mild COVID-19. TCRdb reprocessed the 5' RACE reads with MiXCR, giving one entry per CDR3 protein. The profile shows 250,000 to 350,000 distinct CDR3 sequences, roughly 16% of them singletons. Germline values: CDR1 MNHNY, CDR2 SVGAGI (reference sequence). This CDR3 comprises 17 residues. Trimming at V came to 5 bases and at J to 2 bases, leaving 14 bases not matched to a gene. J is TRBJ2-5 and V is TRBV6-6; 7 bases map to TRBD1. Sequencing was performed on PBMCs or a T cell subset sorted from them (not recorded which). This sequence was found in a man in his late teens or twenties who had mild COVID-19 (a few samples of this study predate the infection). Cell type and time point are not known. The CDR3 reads CASSPPRQGPRQETQYF. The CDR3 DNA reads TGTGCCAGCAGTCCTCCCCGACAGGGCCCTAGGCAAGAGACCCAGTACTTC.